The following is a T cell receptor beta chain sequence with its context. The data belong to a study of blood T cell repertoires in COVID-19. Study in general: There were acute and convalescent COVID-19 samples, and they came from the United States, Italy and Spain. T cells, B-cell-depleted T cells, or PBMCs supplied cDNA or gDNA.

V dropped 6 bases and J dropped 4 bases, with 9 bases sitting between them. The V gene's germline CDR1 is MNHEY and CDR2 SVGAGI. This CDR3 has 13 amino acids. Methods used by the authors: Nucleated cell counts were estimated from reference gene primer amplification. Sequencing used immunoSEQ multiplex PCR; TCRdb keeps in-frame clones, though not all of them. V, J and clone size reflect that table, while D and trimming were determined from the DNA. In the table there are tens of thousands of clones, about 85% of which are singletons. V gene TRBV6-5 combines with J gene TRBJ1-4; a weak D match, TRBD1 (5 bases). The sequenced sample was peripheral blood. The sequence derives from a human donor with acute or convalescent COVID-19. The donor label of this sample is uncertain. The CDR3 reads CASRYDSNEKLFF. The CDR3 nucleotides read TGTGCCAGCAGATACGACAGTAATGAAAAACTGTTTTTT.